The rows below give T cell receptor beta chains drawn from one sample of a study of vaccination and CD4 T cells after COVID-19. What these receptors recognize is not known. One entry per CDR3 protein results from TCRdb running MiXCR on the PCR reads. Of 23,000 or so distinct CDR3 sequences listed, 43% are singletons. The source material was CD4+ T cells from blood, cultured in vitro, sampled about 7 months after SARS-CoV-2 vaccination. Source of these receptors: a human donor who had recovered from COVID-19. Both conserved end residues are part of each CDR3. The D gene is left open where the match is weak. Expanded clones are given a class, and other clones once, few, many or no size at all.

size,D,V,CDR3
-,TRBD2,TRBV18,CASSPTSDYEQYF
-,-,TRBV10-1,CASSAYGTDTQYF
few,TRBD1,TRBV20-1,CSANPGQGQETQYF
-,TRBD1,TRBV20-1,CSAHRPGQEIYEQYF
few,-,TRBV24-1,CATSGTPGTDTQYF
-,TRBD2,TRBV20-1,CSASVSGRPNEQFF
-,-,TRBV28,CASSQGQETQYF
-,-,TRBV20-1,CSARDLRAIEQFF
-,-,TRBV28,CATVILGGNQPQHF
-,TRBD2,TRBV20-1,CSASLSGRGMDNEQFF
-,-,TRBV6-4,CASSDSSGAADTQYF
-,TRBD1,TRBV18,CASSRGGSGLNTEAFF
-,-,TRBV28,CASSWSFGSSYEQYF